The 17 T cell receptor beta chains given below trace back to one sample, sequenced in a study of blood T cell repertoires in COVID-19. Sequencing used immunoSEQ multiplex PCR; TCRdb keeps in-frame clones, though not all of them. The sample has some 91,000 clones, 83% seen once. The sequencing input was peripheral blood. Receptors were obtained from a human donor in a cohort sampled during active COVID-19.

The V call is TRBV7-8, the J call TRBJ2-7; 7 bases match TRBD1. There are 15 residues in the CDR3. CDR1 and CDR2 (germline): SGHVS, FQNEAQ. V lost 1 base, J lost 1 base, and 4 bases stayed unmatched. The CDR3 DNA reads TGTGCCAGCAGCTTAGATGACAGGGAGTCCTACGAGCAGTACTTC. This translates into CASSLDDRESYEQYF.

This clone was observed once. The chain joins TRBV7-2 to TRBJ2-2, with TRBD1 matching over 8 bases. Germline V gene data show CDR1 as SGHTA and CDR2 as FQGNSA. After removal of 2 bases from V and 4 bases from J, the junction contained 0 bases not matched to a gene. The CDR3 runs 14 residues. The CDR3 nucleotides are TGTGCCAGCAGCTTAACAGGGGGCACCGGGGAGCTGTTTTTT. Residues: CASSLTGGTGELFF.

V and J are TRBV2 and TRBJ2-7; TRBD1 might be the D (6 bases). CDR3 length: 14 amino acids. Germline CDR1 reads SNHLY; CDR2 reads FYNNEI. The V gene lost 6 bases and the J gene lost 0 bases, with 12 bases spanning the gap. CDR3 nucleotides: TGTGCCAGCAGGGAGGACAGACTCTCCTACGAGCAGTACTTC. Protein sequence: CASREDRLSYEQYF. Filled out from reference TRBV2 and TRBJ2-7, the complete variable domain reads EPEVTQTPSHQVTQMGQEVILRCVPISNHLYFYWYRQILGQKVEFLVSFYNNEISEKSEIFDDQFSVERPDGSNFTLKIRSTKLEDSAMYFCASREDRLSYEQYFGPGTRLTVT.

This clone was detected only a few times. This chain uses TRBV27 with TRBJ2-1, with 7 bases aligning to TRBD2. The V gene's germline CDR1 is MNHEY and CDR2 SMNVEV (reference sequence). V lost 6 bases, J lost 8 bases, and 13 bases stayed unmatched. This CDR3 contains 15 residues. The CDR3 DNA is TGTGCCAGCAGCCCGGGGGGATTGGAGGTCGATGAGCAGTTCTTC. Translating gives CASSPGGLEVDEQFF.

The chain couples TRBV4-3 to TRBJ2-7, with D perhaps matching TRBD1 (6 bases). Germline assignment: CDR1 LGHNA and CDR2 YSLEER. This CDR3 spans 15 amino acids. Trimming took off 3 bases at V and 3 bases at J, with 15 bases between the two ends. CDR3: CASSHAIRDNYEQYF. For the CDR3, the DNA is TGCGCCAGCAGCCACGCTATACGGGACAACTACGAGCAGTACTTC.

The V call is TRBV5-6, the J call TRBJ1-4; tentative D call: TRBD1 (6 bases). The CDR3 loop spans 15 amino acids. V lost 4 bases, J lost 3 bases, and 13 bases lay in between. Per the germline V gene, CDR1 is SGHDT and CDR2 is YYEEEE. The chain's CDR3 is CASSPPGVANEKLFF. DNA for the CDR3: TGTGCCAGCAGCCCTCCAGGGGTTGCTAATGAAAAACTGTTTTTT. Variable domain in full (rest from reference TRBV5-6 and TRBJ1-4): DAGVTQSPTHLIKTRGQQVTLRCSPKSGHDTVSWYQQALGQGPQFIFQYYEEEERQRGNFPDRFSGHQFPNYSSELNVNALLLGDSALYLCASSPPGVANEKLFFGSGTQLSVL.

This clone has just a few counts. This chain joins TRBV6-5 and TRBJ2-7; tentatively, D is TRBD1 (5 bases). Germline-derived CDR1 and CDR2 are MNHEY and SVGAGI. CDR3 length equals 13 residues. V was cut by 9 bases and J by 0 bases, with 12 bases left in between. The CDR3 nucleotides are TGTGCCAGACCGACAGAGAGCTCCTACGAGCAGTACTTC. It codes for CARPTESSYEQYF.

The rearrangement joins TRBV21-1 to TRBJ2-7; the D call in the table, TRBD2, was not verified against the DNA. TRBV21-1 is described as a pseudogene. The CDR3 totals 17 residues. CDR3 sequence reads: CASSKIFVKGEDMRQYF. Here the CDR3 DNA reads TGTGCCAGCAGCAAAATTTTCGTAAAAGGGGAGGATATGCGGCAGTACTTC.

This CDR3 reads CASRAGGQEDTQYF. The CDR3 DNA reads TGCGCCAGCAGGGCCGGAGGGCAGGAGGATACGCAGTATTTT. This chain joins TRBV5-1 and TRBJ2-3; TRBD2 is a possible D gene (6 bases). Germline V gene sequence: CDR1 SGHRS, CDR2 YFSETQ. V was trimmed by 5 bases and J by 6 bases, leaving 16 bases between them. There are 14 residues in the CDR3.

The CDR3 loop reads CASSNGGDSGNTIYF. For the CDR3, the DNA is TGTGCCAGTAGTAATGGTGGAGACTCTGGAAACACCATATATTTT. V gene TRBV19 combines with J gene TRBJ1-3; the D is unclear. CDR3 length equals 15 residues. Germline V gives CDR1 LNHDA, CDR2 SQIVND (reference sequence). V was clipped by 4 bases and J by 0 bases, with 10 bases between them. The variable domain in full, with the rest retrieved from reference TRBV19 and TRBJ1-3, is DGGITQSPKYLFRKEGQNVTLSCEQNLNHDAMYWYRQDPGQGLRLIYYSQIVNDFQKGDIAEGYSVSREKKESFPLTVTSAQKNPTAFYLCASSNGGDSGNTIYFGEGSWLTVV.

The gene calls are TRBV18 and TRBJ2-1; 7 bases line up with TRBD2. Germline CDR1 is KGHSH and CDR2 is LQKENI. CDR3 length: 15 amino acids. V shed 7 bases and J 0 bases; nucleotides not matched to a gene: 6. CDR3: CASYVGGGSYNEQFF. In DNA, the CDR3 is TGTGCCAGCTACGTGGGCGGGGGCTCCTACAATGAGCAGTTCTTC.

The CDR3 protein is CASSQEQITLTSSYNSPLHF. The CDR3 bases are TGCGCCAGCAGCCAAGAGCAGATAACCTTAACTAGCTCCTATAATTCACCCCTCCACTTT. V usage is TRBV4-3 and J usage is TRBJ1-6, with D hard to call. The CDR3 consists of 20 residues. CDR1 is LGHNA and CDR2 is YSLEER in the germline V gene. Trimming cost V 0 bases and J 0 bases, with 18 bases left between them.

V is TRBV18 and J is TRBJ1-1; 9 nucleotides match TRBD1. Trimming took 3 bases from V and 3 from J; bases not matched to a gene: 5. Germline CDR1 reads KGHSH; CDR2 reads LQKENI. The CDR3 runs 15 residues. CDR3 nucleotide sequence: TGTGCCAGCTCACCCCCTACAGGGGGCCACACTGAAGCTTTCTTT. Translation gives CASSPPTGGHTEAFF.

The genes are TRBV5-1 and TRBJ1-1, with 8 bases aligning to TRBD1. The CDR3 consists of 13 residues. Per the germline V gene, CDR1 is SGHRS and CDR2 is YFSETQ. The ends lost 4 bases at V and 4 bases at J; junction bases unmatched: 3. The CDR3 protein is CASSTGQGTEAFF. The CDR3 DNA follows: TGCGCCAGCAGCACAGGACAGGGCACTGAAGCTTTCTTT.

The gene calls are TRBV5-1 and TRBJ2-1, with TRBD2 matching over 8 bases. Germline trimming cut 7 bases from V and 8 bases from J; bases unmatched to any gene: 11. The CDR3 length is 14 residues. The germline gives CDR1 SGHRS, CDR2 YFSETQ. CDR3 in DNA: TGCGCCAGCGCACCGGGACTAGGAGCGGATGAGCAGTTCTTC. It encodes CASAPGLGADEQFF.

The chain has TRBV28 and TRBJ1-1, with no clear D. The CDR3 is 11 amino acids. V was clipped by 10 bases and J by 1 base, with 7 bases between them. Germline V CDR1 and CDR2: MDHEN, SYDVKM. The CDR3 sequence: CATRTNTEAFF. The CDR3 nucleotides are TGTGCCACGAGAACGAACACTGAAGCTTTCTTT.

The V gene is TRBV6-2 or TRBV6-3, the J gene TRBJ1-1, with 7 nucleotides matching TRBD1. The CDR3 is 15 residues long. CDR1 is MNHEY and CDR2 is SVGEGT in the germline V gene. The V segment lost 6 bases and the J segment 0 bases; nucleotides outside the gene matches: 7. CDR3 sequence reads: CASSRRTGLNTEAFF. The CDR3 nucleotides are TGTGCCAGCAGCCGTAGGACAGGTCTGAACACTGAAGCTTTCTTT.